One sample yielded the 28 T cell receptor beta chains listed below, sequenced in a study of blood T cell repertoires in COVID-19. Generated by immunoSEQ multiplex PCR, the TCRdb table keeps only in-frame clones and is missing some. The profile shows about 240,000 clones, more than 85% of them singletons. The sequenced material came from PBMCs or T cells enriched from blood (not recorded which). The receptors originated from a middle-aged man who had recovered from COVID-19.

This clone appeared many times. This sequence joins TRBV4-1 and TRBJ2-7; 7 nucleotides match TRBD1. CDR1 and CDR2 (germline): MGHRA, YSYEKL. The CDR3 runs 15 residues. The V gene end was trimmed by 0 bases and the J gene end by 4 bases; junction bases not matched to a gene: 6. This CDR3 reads CASSQDQNRGYEQYF. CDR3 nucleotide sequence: TGCGCCAGCAGCCAAGATCAGAACAGGGGATACGAGCAGTACTTC.

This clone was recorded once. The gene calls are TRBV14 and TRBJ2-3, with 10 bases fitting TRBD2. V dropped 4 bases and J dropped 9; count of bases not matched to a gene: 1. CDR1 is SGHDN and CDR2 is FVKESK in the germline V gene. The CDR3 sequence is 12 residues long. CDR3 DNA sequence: TGTGCCAGCAGCCCACTAGCGGGGACGCAGTATTTT. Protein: CASSPLAGTQYF.

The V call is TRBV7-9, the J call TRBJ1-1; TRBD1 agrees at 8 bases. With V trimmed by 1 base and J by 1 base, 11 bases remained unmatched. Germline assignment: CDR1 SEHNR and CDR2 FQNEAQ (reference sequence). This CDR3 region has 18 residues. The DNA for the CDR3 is TGTGCCAGCAGCTTAGTCACAGGGGGAACGAATCGGAACACTGAAGCTTTCTTT. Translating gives CASSLVTGGTNRNTEAFF.

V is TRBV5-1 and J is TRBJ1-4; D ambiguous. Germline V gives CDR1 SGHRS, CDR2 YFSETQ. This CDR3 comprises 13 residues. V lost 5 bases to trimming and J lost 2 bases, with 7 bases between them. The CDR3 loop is CASRTGTNEKLFF. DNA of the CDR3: TGCGCCAGCAGAACGGGTACTAATGAAAAACTGTTTTTT.

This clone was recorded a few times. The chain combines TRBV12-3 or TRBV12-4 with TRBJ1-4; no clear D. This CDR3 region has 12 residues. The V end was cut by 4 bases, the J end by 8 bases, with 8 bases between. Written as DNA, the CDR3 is TGTGCCAGCAGTTACAGAGAGGAAAAACTGTTTTTT. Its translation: CASSYREEKLFF.

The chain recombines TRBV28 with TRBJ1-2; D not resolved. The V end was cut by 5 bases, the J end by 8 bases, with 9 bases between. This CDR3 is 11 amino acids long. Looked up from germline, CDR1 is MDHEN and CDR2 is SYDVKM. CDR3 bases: TGTGCCAGCAGTACAACAGTAGGCTACACCTTC. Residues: CASSTTVGYTF.

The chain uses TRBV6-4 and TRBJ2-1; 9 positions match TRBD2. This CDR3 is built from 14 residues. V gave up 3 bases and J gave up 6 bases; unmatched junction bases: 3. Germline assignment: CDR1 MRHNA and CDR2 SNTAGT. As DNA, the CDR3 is TGTGCCAGCAGTGAAGGCGGGGGGGCCAATGAGCAGTTCTTC. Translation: CASSEGGGANEQFF.

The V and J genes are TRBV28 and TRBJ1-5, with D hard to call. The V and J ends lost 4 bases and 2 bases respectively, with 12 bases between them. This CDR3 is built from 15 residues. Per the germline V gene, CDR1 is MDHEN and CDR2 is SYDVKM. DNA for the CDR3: TGTGCCAGCAGTTGGGTCACGGGTGGCAATCAGCCCCAGCATTTT. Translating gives CASSWVTGGNQPQHF.

CDR3 amino acids: CASSQDSIGLAPTYNEQFF. The DNA for the CDR3 is TGCGCCAGCAGCCAAGATAGTATAGGACTAGCCCCAACCTACAATGAGCAGTTCTTC. The chain has TRBV4-1 and TRBJ2-1, with 8 bases that match TRBD2. Germline CDR1 and CDR2: MGHRA and YSYEKL. The junction had 12 bases not matched to a gene; V was cut back by 0 bases and J by 2 bases. The length of the CDR3 is 19 residues.

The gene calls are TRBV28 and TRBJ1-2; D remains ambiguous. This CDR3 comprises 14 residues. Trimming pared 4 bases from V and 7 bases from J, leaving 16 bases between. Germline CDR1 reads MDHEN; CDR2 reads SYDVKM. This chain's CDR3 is CASSSGRARGGYTF. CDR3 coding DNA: TGTGCCAGCAGTTCCGGTCGAGCCAGAGGTGGCTACACCTTC.

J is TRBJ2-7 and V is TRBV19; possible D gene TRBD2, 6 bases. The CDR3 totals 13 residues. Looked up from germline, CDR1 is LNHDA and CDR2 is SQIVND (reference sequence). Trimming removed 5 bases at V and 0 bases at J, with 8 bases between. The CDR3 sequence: CASSREHSYEQYF. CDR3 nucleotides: TGTGCCAGTAGTCGGGAGCACTCCTACGAGCAGTACTTC.

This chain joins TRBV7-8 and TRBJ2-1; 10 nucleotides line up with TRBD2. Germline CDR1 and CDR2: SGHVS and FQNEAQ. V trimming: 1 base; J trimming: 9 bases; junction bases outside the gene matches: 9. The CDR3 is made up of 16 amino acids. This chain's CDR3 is CASSLGQGGLAFEQFF. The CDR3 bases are TGTGCCAGCAGCTTAGGCCAGGGGGGACTAGCGTTTGAGCAGTTCTTC.

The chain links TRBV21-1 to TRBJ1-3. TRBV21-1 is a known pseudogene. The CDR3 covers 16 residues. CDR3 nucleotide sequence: TGTGCCAGCAGCAAAGGGGAGTTAAGGTCTGGAAACACCATATATTTT. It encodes CASSKGELRSGNTIYF.

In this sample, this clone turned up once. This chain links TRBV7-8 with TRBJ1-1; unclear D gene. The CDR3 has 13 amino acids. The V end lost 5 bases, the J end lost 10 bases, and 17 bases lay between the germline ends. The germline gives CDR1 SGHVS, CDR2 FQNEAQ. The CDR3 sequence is CASSERWSVGAFF. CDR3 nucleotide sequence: TGTGCCAGCAGCGAAAGATGGAGTGTAGGAGCTTTCTTT.

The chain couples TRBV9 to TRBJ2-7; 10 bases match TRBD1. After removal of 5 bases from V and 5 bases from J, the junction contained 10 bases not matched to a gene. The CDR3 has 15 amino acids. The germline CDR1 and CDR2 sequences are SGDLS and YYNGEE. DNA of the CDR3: TGTGCCAGCAGTACCGGGACAGGGGAATTAAACGAGCAGTACTTC. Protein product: CASSTGTGELNEQYF.

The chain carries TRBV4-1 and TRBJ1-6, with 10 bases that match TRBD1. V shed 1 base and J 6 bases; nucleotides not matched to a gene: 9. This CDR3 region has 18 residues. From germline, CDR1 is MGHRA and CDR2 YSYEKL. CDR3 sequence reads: CASSQGWGQGNPNSPLHF. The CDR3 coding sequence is TGCGCCAGCAGCCAAGGATGGGGACAGGGGAATCCTAATTCACCCCTCCACTTT.

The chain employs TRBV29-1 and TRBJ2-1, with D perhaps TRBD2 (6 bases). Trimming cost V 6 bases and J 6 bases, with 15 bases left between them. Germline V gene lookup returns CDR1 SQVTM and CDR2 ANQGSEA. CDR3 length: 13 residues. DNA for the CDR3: TGCAGCGTCGCCGGACTACCCACCAATGAGCAGTTCTTC. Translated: CSVAGLPTNEQFF.

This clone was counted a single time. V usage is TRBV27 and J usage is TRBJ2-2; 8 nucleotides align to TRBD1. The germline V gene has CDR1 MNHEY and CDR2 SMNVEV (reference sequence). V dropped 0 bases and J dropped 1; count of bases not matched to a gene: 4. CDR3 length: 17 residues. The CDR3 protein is CASSLSGGTGNTGELFF. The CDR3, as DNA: TGTGCCAGCAGTTTATCGGGCGGGACAGGGAACACCGGGGAGCTGTTTTTT.

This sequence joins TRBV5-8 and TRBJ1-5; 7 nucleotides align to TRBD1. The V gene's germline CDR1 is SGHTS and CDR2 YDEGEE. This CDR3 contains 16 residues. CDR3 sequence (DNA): TGTGTCAGGGCAGGGGGGACCACTTATAGCAATCAGCCCCAGCATTTT. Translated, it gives CVRAGGTTYSNQPQHF.

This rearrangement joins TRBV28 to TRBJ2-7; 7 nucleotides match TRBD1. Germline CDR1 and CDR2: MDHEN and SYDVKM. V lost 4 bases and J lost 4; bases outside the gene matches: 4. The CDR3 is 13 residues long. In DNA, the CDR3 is TGTGCCAGCAGTTCGACAGGGAAATACGAGCAGTACTTC. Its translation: CASSSTGKYEQYF.

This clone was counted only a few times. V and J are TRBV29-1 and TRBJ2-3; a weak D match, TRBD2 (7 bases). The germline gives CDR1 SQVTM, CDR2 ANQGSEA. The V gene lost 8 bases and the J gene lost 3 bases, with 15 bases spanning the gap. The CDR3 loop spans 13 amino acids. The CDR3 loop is CSLREGGTDTQYF. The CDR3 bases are TGCAGCCTTAGGGAGGGGGGTACAGATACGCAGTATTTT.

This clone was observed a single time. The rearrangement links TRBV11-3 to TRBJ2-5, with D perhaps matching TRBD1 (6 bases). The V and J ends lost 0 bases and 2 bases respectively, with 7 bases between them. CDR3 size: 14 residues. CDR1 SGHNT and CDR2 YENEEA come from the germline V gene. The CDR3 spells CASSLDQGQETQYF. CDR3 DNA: TGTGCCAGCAGCTTAGACCAGGGGCAAGAGACCCAGTACTTC.

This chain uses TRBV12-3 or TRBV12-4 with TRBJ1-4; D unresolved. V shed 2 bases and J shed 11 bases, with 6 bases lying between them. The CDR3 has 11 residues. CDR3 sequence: CASSLRGKLFF. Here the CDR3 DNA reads TGTGCCAGCAGTTTACGAGGGAAACTGTTTTTT.

The CDR3 DNA sequence: TGTGCCAGCTCACTATTGGTTGGCAGCGGGGGAGGAACGACCGGGAGAGCCAAAAACATTCAGTACTTC. Translation: CASSLLVGSGGGTTGRAKNIQYF. The V call is TRBV18, the J call TRBJ2-4; 8 bases match TRBD2. Per the germline V gene, CDR1 is KGHSH and CDR2 is LQKENI. This CDR3 spans 23 amino acids. With 4 bases clipped from V and 0 bases from J, the junction kept 26 bases outside the gene matches.

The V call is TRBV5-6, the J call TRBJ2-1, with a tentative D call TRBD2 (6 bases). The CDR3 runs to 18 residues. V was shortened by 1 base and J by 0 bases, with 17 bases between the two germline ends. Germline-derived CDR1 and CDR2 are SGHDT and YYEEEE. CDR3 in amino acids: CASSLFPSLTSSYNEQFF. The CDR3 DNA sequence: TGTGCCAGCAGCTTGTTCCCGTCACTGACTAGCTCCTACAATGAGCAGTTCTTC.

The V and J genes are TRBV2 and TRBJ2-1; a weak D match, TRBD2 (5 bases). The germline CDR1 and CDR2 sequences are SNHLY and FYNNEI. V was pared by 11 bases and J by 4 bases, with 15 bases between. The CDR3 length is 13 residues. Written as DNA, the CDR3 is TGTGCCGGCCAACTAGGAGATTACAATGAGCAGTTCTTC. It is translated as CAGQLGDYNEQFF.

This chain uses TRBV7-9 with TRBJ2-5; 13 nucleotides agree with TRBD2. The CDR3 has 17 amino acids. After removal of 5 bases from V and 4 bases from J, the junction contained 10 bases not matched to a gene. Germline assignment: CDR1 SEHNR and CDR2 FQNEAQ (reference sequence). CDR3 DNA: TGTGCCAGCAGCACCCAAACTAGCGGGAGGGCCGGAGAGACCCAGTACTTC. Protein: CASSTQTSGRAGETQYF.

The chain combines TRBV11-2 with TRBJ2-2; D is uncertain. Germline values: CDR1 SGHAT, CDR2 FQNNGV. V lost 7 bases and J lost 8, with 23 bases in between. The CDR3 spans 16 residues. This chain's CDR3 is CASILRRETTLGELFF. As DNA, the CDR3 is TGTGCCAGCATCCTAAGACGAGAAACTACGTTGGGGGAGCTGTTTTTT.